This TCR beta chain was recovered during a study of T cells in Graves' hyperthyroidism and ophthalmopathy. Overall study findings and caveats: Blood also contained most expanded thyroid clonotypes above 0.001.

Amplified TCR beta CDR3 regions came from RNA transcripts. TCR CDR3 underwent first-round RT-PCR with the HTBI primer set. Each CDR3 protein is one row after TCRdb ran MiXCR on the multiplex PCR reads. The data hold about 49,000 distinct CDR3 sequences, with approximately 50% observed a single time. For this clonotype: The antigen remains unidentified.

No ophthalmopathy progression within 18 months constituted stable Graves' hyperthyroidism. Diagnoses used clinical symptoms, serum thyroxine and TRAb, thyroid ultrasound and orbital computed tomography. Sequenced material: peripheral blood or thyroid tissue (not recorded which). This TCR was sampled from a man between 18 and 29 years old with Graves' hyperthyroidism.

The CDR3 loop reads CASSEALGPETQYF. DNA of the CDR3: TGTGCCAGCAGTGAAGCGCTTGGTCCCGAGACCCAGTACTTC. The rearrangement joins TRBV2 to TRBJ2-7, with D uncertain. Near its end, the DNA agrees better with TRBJ2-5, so the J call may be wrong. The CDR3 runs 14 residues. Per germline, CDR1 SNHLY and CDR2 FYNNEI.